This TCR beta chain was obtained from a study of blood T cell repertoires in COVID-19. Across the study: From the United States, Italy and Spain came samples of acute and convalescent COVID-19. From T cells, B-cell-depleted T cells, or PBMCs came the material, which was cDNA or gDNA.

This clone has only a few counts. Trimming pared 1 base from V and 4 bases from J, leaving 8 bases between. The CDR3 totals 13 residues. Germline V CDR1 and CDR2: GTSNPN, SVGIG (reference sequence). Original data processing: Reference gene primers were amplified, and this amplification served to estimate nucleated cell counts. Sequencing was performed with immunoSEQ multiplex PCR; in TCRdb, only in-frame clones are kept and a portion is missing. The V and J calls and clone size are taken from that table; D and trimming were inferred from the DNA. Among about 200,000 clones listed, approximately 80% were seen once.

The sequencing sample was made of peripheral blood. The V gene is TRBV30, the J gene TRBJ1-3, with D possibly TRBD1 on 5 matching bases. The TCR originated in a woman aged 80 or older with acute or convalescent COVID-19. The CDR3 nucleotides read TGTGCCTGGAGTGCCAACAGGGGAAACACCATATATTTT. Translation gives CAWSANRGNTIYF.